This passage covers 22 T cell receptor beta chains from one sample sequenced in a study of T cell repertoires in cytomegalovirus infection. Their specific antigens are unknown. TCRdb fed the reads into MiXCR, producing one record per CDR3 protein. The sample carries 300,000 to 400,000 distinct CDR3 sequences, 25% to 30% recorded once. The sample here was cultured PBMCs, taken from culture after CMV antigen stimulation. The receptors were sampled from a human donor in good health (CMV status not recorded). Some clones in this sample may be carry-over from other donors' samples.

This clonotype has only a few counts. This chain joins TRBV2 and TRBJ2-2; D unclear. The V gene's germline CDR1 is SNHLY and CDR2 FYNNEI. CDR3 length: 16 amino acids. Trimming removed 6 bases from V and 0 bases from J, with 14 bases in between. This CDR3 is CASRTDKPTNTGELFF. For the CDR3, the DNA is TGTGCCAGCAGGACCGATAAACCGACGAACACCGGGGAGCTGTTTTTT. The whole variable domain, filled in from reference TRBV2 and TRBJ2-2, reads EPEVTQTPSHQVTQMGQEVILRCVPISNHLYFYWYRQILGQKVEFLVSFYNNEISEKSEIFDDQFSVERPDGSNFTLKIRSTKLEDSAMYFCASRTDKPTNTGELFFGEGSRLTVL.

V is TRBV20-1 and J is TRBJ1-2, with D possibly matching TRBD1 (6 bases). Trimming cost V 0 bases and J 0 bases, with 14 bases left between them. Germline CDR1 reads DFQATT; CDR2 reads SNEGSKA (reference sequence). CDR3 length: 16 amino acids. CDR3 protein: CSARDSGRGANYGYTF. CDR3 DNA: TGCAGTGCTAGAGATTCAGGCAGGGGAGCTAACTATGGCTACACCTTC.

This clonotype was picked up a small number of times. The chain links TRBV11-2 to TRBJ2-7, with D perhaps assigned TRBD1 or TRBD2 (5 bases each). The V end lost 4 bases, the J end lost 5 bases, and 12 bases lay between the germline ends. The CDR3 has 13 residues. CDR1 SGHAT and CDR2 FQNNGV come from the germline V gene. The CDR3 loop reads CASSSGPKDEQYF. CDR3 DNA sequence: TGTGCCAGCAGCTCGGGACCGAAAGACGAGCAGTACTTC.

This clonotype was recorded a few times. This chain links TRBV11-1 with TRBJ2-1; no clear D gene. This CDR3 spans 17 amino acids. Trimming shortened V by 4 bases and J by 5 bases, and 21 bases separated the two germline ends. Germline V gives CDR1 SGHAT, CDR2 FQDESV (reference sequence). DNA of the CDR3: TGTGCCAGCAGCTCCTCCCGGGTGGGCTCAAGGAACAATGAGCAGTTCTTC. This encodes CASSSSRVGSRNNEQFF.

A few counts support this clonotype. The rearrangement joins TRBV7-8 to TRBJ2-1; 9 bases line up with TRBD2. There are 16 residues in the CDR3. Looked up from germline, CDR1 is SGHVS and CDR2 is FQNEAQ. The ends lost 4 bases at V and 5 bases at J; junction bases unmatched: 9. This CDR3 is CASSSPERGVHNEQFF. CDR3 sequence (DNA): TGTGCCAGCAGCTCCCCAGAGCGGGGGGTCCACAATGAGCAGTTCTTC.

Ten or more counts support this clonotype. The chain is built from TRBV7-8 and TRBJ2-7; TRBD2 aligns across 8 bases. This CDR3 comprises 14 residues. Per germline, CDR1 SGHVS and CDR2 FQNEAQ. V lost 0 bases to trimming and J lost 6 bases; unmatched junction nucleotides: 4. This CDR3 reads CASSLARAGGEQYF. For the CDR3, the DNA is TGTGCCAGCAGCTTAGCGCGTGCGGGGGGCGAGCAGTACTTC.

This clonotype appeared a few times. This chain connects TRBV3-1 to TRBJ2-7; 12 bases are shared with TRBD2. This CDR3 is built from 16 residues. Trimming at V came to 1 base and at J to 6 bases, leaving 7 bases not matched to a gene. CDR1 LGHDT and CDR2 YNNKEL come from the germline V gene (reference sequence). The CDR3 loop reads CASSQGRTSGDSEQYF. For the CDR3, the DNA is TGTGCCAGCAGCCAAGGGCGGACTAGCGGGGATAGCGAGCAGTACTTC.

The rearrangement uses TRBV28 and TRBJ2-7, with D perhaps TRBD1 (6 bases). Germline-derived CDR1 and CDR2 are MDHEN and SYDVKM. The V end lost 7 bases, the J end lost 0 bases, and 16 bases lay between the germline ends. The CDR3 sequence is 15 residues long. The CDR3 DNA follows: TGTGCCAGCACCGGAAGACAGGCCGCCTCCTACGAGCAGTACTTC. It is translated as CASTGRQAASYEQYF.

V usage is TRBV12-3 or TRBV12-4 and J usage is TRBJ1-1; D remains unclear. The germline V and J ends were trimmed by 3 bases and 0 bases, with 8 bases remaining between them. This CDR3 is built from 14 residues. The CDR3 DNA reads as TGTGCCAGCAGTTTCCGCAGGATGAACACTGAAGCTTTCTTT. Protein sequence: CASSFRRMNTEAFF.

A few counts support this clonotype. This rearrangement joins TRBV19 to TRBJ2-3; D is possibly TRBD2 (6 bases). Per the germline V gene, CDR1 is LNHDA and CDR2 is SQIVND (reference sequence). This CDR3 spans 16 amino acids. V was clipped by 5 bases and J by 2 bases, with 17 bases between them. The CDR3 reads CASSDPTSTITDTQYF. CDR3 sequence (DNA): TGTGCCAGTAGTGACCCTACTAGCACAATCACAGATACGCAGTATTTT. The full variable domain, its missing parts supplied by reference TRBV19 and TRBJ2-3, is DGGITQSPKYLFRKEGQNVTLSCEQNLNHDAMYWYRQDPGQGLRLIYYSQIVNDFQKGDIAEGYSVSREKKESFPLTVTSAQKNPTAFYLCASSDPTSTITDTQYFGPGTRLTVL.

Note on this clonotype: This may come from a read error, since a much larger clone is one base off. Since no conserved phenylalanine or tryptophan closes the CDR3, a read error is the likely cause. The chain uses TRBV5-8 and TRBJ1-5; D gene unclear. Trimming removed 4 bases from V and 3 bases from J, with 5 bases in between. The CDR3 extends over 12 amino acids. The V gene's germline CDR1 is SGHTS and CDR2 YDEGEE. CDR3 sequence: CASSRFNQPQHL. The CDR3 coding sequence is TGTGCCAGCAGCCGATTCAATCAGCCCCAGCATCTT.

The genes are TRBV29-1 and TRBJ2-2, with 14 bases fitting TRBD2. The germline V gene encodes CDR1 SQVTM and CDR2 ANQGSEA. The V gene end was trimmed by 6 bases and the J gene end by 3 bases; junction bases not matched to a gene: 9. CDR3 length: 17 amino acids. CDR3 sequence: CSVRGTSGSGYTGELFF. The DNA of the CDR3 is TGCAGCGTCCGAGGGACTAGCGGGAGCGGCTACACCGGGGAGCTGTTTTTT.

V is TRBV6-1 and J is TRBJ1-2; D remains unclear. Trimming left V 4 bases short and J 8 bases short, with 17 bases between. Germline V gives CDR1 MNHNS, CDR2 SASEGT. The CDR3 length is 14 residues. This CDR3 is CASSAYSSFRGYTF. CDR3 DNA sequence: TGTGCCAGCAGTGCGTATAGCTCGTTCCGGGGCTACACCTTC.

This clonotype has just a few counts. The chain uses TRBV4-2 and TRBJ2-1, with D possibly matching TRBD2 (5 bases). The CDR3 is 14 residues long. Germline-derived CDR1 and CDR2 are LGHNA and YNFKEQ. V lost 0 bases and J 3 bases, leaving 6 bases between the germline ends. CDR3 protein: CASSQEEVYNEQFF. The CDR3 DNA reads TGTGCCAGCAGCCAAGAGGAGGTCTACAATGAGCAGTTCTTC.

This clonotype came up a few times. The J gene is TRBJ2-1, the V gene TRBV7-2; D is unclear. Trimming removed 7 bases from V and 4 bases from J, with 5 bases in between. CDR1 SGHTA and CDR2 FQGNSA come from the germline V gene. The CDR3 runs to 11 residues. CDR3: CASTLYNEQFF. CDR3 DNA: TGTGCCAGCACCTTGTACAATGAGCAGTTCTTC.

A note on this clonotype: The junction and the germline gene differ at one end; a read error may be behind it. The chain joins TRBV7-7 to TRBJ2-1; 8 nucleotides line up with TRBD1. CDR1 is SSHAT and CDR2 is FNYEAQ in the germline V gene (reference sequence). This CDR3 spans 16 amino acids. As DNA, the CDR3 is TGTGCTAGCAGCCAAGACAGGGGATTCTCCTACAATGAGCAGTTCTTC. Translated, it gives CASSQDRGFSYNEQFF.

The V call is TRBV24-1, the J call TRBJ2-1, with a tentative D call TRBD2 (5 bases). Germline V gene sequence: CDR1 KGHDR, CDR2 SFDVKD. Trimming left V 4 bases short and J 8 bases short, with 17 bases between. The length of the CDR3 is 15 residues. The CDR3 DNA reads TGTGCCACCAGTGACCCCAGCGGTCTAAGGGATGAGCAGTTCTTC. Residues: CATSDPSGLRDEQFF.

The rearrangement joins TRBV12-5 to TRBJ1-2, with TRBD1 matching 7 bases. The CDR3 covers 14 residues. V was pared by 6 bases and J by 8 bases, with 12 bases of the junction left unmatched. Germline CDR1 and CDR2: LGHNT and FRNRAP. The CDR3, as DNA: TGTGCTAGTGGCCCGAATACAGGGGTAGGCGGCTACACCTTC. Amino acid sequence: CASGPNTGVGGYTF.

Details on this clonotype: Sequence at one end of the junction differs from germline and may be a read error. The rearrangement links TRBV4-1 to TRBJ1-1; TRBD1 might be the D (6 bases). Germline values: CDR1 MGHRA, CDR2 YSYEKL. This CDR3 contains 14 residues. The DNA for the CDR3 is TGTGCCAGCAGCCAAGACGCAGGGGACACTGAAGCTTTCTTT. Translation: CASSQDAGDTEAFF.

In its sample, this clonotype was seen a few times. The chain has TRBV7-6 and TRBJ2-1; 12 bases match TRBD2. This CDR3 is 18 amino acids long. The V gene's germline CDR1 is SGHVS and CDR2 FNYEAQ. J lost 1 base, V lost 0 bases, and 4 bases had no gene match. The chain's CDR3 is CASSLARTSGVSYNEQFF. The CDR3 region has the DNA TGTGCCAGCAGCTTAGCCCGGACTAGCGGGGTTTCCTACAATGAGCAGTTCTTC.

V is TRBV7-6 and J is TRBJ2-3; D perhaps matches TRBD2 (6 bases). V lost 4 bases, J lost 5 bases, and 16 bases lay in between. The CDR3 consists of 15 residues. Germline V gene lookup returns CDR1 SGHVS and CDR2 FNYEAQ. CDR3 DNA: TGTGCCAGCAGCTCCGCTACTCTAGCGAGAGATACGCAGTATTTT. Translation gives CASSSATLARDTQYF.

This clonotype was seen a few times. At one boundary the junction diverges from the germline segment, which might be a read error. The chain recombines TRBV28 with TRBJ2-7; TRBD2 might be the D (6 bases). Germline V gene lookup returns CDR1 MDHEN and CDR2 SYDVKM. This CDR3 has 18 residues. The CDR3 bases are TGTGCCAGCAGCTTATGGAGGGGAAGACAGTGGATTTTTGACGAGCAGTACTTC. This translates into CASSLWRGRQWIFDEQYF.